These T cell receptor beta chains were read from a single sample in a study of blood T cells in healthy people across ages. MiXCR, run by TCRdb on the 5' RACE reads, gives a single entry per CDR3 protein. This sample has roughly 680,000 distinct CDR3 sequences, with 49% found just once. The specimen was blood. Receptors originate from an older woman in good health. CDR3s include the opening cysteine and the closing phenylalanine or tryptophan. Fields, in order: J gene, V gene, D gene, clone size, CDR3 DNA, CDR3 protein. A D gene is named only where the DNA matches it firmly. Clone size is given for some rows only: seen once, a few or many times, or a class if the clone is expanded.

>TRBJ1-4|TRBV29-1|NA|NA
TGCAGCGTTCGAACAGGGTCGGCTAATGAAAAACTGTTTTTT
CSVRTGSANEKLFF
>TRBJ2-2|TRBV14|TRBD2|once
TGTGCCAGCAGCCACGTACCGGGACTAGCGGGAAGGACCGGGGAGCTGTTTTTT
CASSHVPGLAGRTGELFF
>TRBJ2-7|TRBV7-8|NA|NA
TGTGCCAGCAGCTTTACCCGGGACTACGAGCAGTACTTC
CASSFTRDYEQYF
>TRBJ2-3|TRBV7-2|NA|NA
TGTGCCAGCAGCCTAGTCAGGGCCCCCGGCACAGATACGCAGTATTTT
CASSLVRAPGTDTQYF
>TRBJ2-3|TRBV7-2|NA|few
TGTGCCAGCCGTAAGAGGGCTGGCACAGATACGCAGTATTTT
CASRKRAGTDTQYF
>TRBJ2-7|TRBV7-2|TRBD2|NA
TGTGCCAGCAGCTTAGAAGTAGCGGGAGGGCGAGAGCAGTACTTC
CASSLEVAGGREQYF
>TRBJ1-5|TRBV4-2|NA|NA
TGTGCCAGCAGCCAAGATTCAAGCTCTCTCTGGGCCCAGCATTTT
CASSQDSSSLWAQHF
>TRBJ1-4|TRBV29-1|NA|NA
TGCAGCGTGCAGGGTGATTCTGAAAAACTGTTTTTT
CSVQGDSEKLFF
>TRBJ2-7|TRBV10-3|TRBD2|few
TGTGCCATCAGCGCTCGCCTTGGGACTAGCGGGAGCTCCTACGAGCAGTACTTC
CAISARLGTSGSSYEQYF
>TRBJ2-2|TRBV12-3/TRBV12-4|NA|NA
TGTGCCAGCAGTTTCGCGAACACCGGGGAGCTGTTTTTT
CASSFANTGELFF
>TRBJ2-5|TRBV5-1|NA|NA
TGCGCCAGCAGCTTGGGACACACGAAGGAGACCCAGTACTTC
CASSLGHTKETQYF
>TRBJ2-3|TRBV15|TRBD2|NA
TGTGCCACCATTATCAGCCGGGCTAGCGGTCCTGGGAGCACAGATACGCAGTATTTT
CATIISRASGPGSTDTQYF
>TRBJ2-7|TRBV20-1|TRBD2|NA
TGCAGTGCTATCCCCCCAGCGGGAGGAGTTATCGGCGAGCAGTACTTC
CSAIPPAGGVIGEQYF
>TRBJ2-5|TRBV27|NA|NA
TGTGCCAGCAGCTCCGGGCAGACTCAAGAGACCCAGTACTTC
CASSSGQTQETQYF
>TRBJ2-3|TRBV29-1|TRBD2|NA
TGCAGCGCCCGGACTAGCGGGAACACAGATACGCAGTATTTT
CSARTSGNTDTQYF
>TRBJ2-6|TRBV9|NA|NA
TGTGCCAGCAGCGTAGCAGGGTACGGGGCCAACGTCCTGACTTTC
CASSVAGYGANVLTF
>TRBJ1-2|TRBV5-1|TRBD1|NA
TGCGCCAGCAGCTTGGACTCAGGGGGATACTATGGCTACACCTTC
CASSLDSGGYYGYTF
>TRBJ2-3|TRBV6-2/TRBV6-3|NA|many
TGTGCCAGCGCCCGACGGGGGACTGGAGGGAGCGCCTCGGGAAGCACAGATACGCAGTATTTT
CASARRGTGGSASGSTDTQYF
>TRBJ1-6|TRBV2|NA|NA
TGTGCCAGCGGCGCGGCAGGAACGGCGATCGATTCACCCCTCCACTTT
CASGAAGTAIDSPLHF
>TRBJ1-2|TRBV2|NA|few
TGTGCCAGCAGTTCCGACAGTGTATATGGCTACACCTTC
CASSSDSVYGYTF
>TRBJ2-1|TRBV25-1|TRBD2|NA
TGTGCCAGCCCGCCTGGACTAGCGGAGAGCAGTGAGCAGTTCTTC
CASPPGLAESSEQFF
>TRBJ2-3|TRBV5-4|NA|NA
TGTGCCAGCAGTTCCATTGCCATTGGCACAGATACGCAGTATTTT
CASSSIAIGTDTQYF
>TRBJ2-7|TRBV5-1|TRBD1|few
TGCGCCAGCAGCCCCAGGCCCTCGGGACAGGCCTACGAGCAGTACTTC
CASSPRPSGQAYEQYF
>TRBJ2-7|TRBV11-2|NA|NA
TGTGCCAGCAGCGGAATCAGGGGTAGGGAGCAGTACTTC
CASSGIRGREQYF
>TRBJ1-4|TRBV7-9|NA|NA
TGTGCCAGCAGCTTAGAAAGCTATAATGAAAAACTGTTTTTT
CASSLESYNEKLFF
>TRBJ2-1|TRBV21-1|NA|NA
TGTGCCAGCAGCAAAGATGAGACTAGCGGGAGCAATGAGCAGTTCTTC
CASSKDETSGSNEQFF
>TRBJ1-4|TRBV6-1|NA|NA
TGTGCCAGCAGTGAGCGGGTTCAGGGAAACAATGAAAAACTGTTTTTT
CASSERVQGNNEKLFF
>TRBJ2-5|TRBV6-5|NA|NA
TGTGCCACCAAGGGACCGAAAGAGGGGACCCAGTACTTC
CATKGPKEGTQYF
>TRBJ2-1|TRBV5-1|NA|few
TGCGCCAGCAGCTTGGCCGATTTGGGCTCCTACAATGAGCAGTTCTTC
CASSLADLGSYNEQFF
>TRBJ2-1|TRBV3-1|TRBD2|few
TGTGCCAGCAGAGCGGGAGGGGGTGAGCAGTTCTTC
CASRAGGGEQFF
>TRBJ2-3|TRBV7-2|NA|NA
TGTGCCAGCAGCTTACGATGGACTACACTCCAAGGAGACGCAGATACGCAGTATTTT
CASSLRWTTLQGDADTQYF
>TRBJ1-2|TRBV5-5|TRBD1|NA
TGTGCCAGCAGCAGAGGGGGCCAAACTAACTATGGCTACACCTTC
CASSRGGQTNYGYTF
>TRBJ1-4|TRBV20-1|NA|NA
TGCAGTGCCCCCGGGGACGCAGGGAATGAAAAACTGTTTTTT
CSAPGDAGNEKLFF
>TRBJ2-1|TRBV20-1|NA|NA
TGCAGTGCTAGTTCCCCTGGCGGGCGATTAAAGGAAGAGCAGTTCTTC
CSASSPGGRLKEEQFF
>TRBJ1-4|TRBV25-1|NA|NA
TGTGCCAGCAGTGTACCGGGACAAGCCCCCGAAAAACTGTTTTTT
CASSVPGQAPEKLFF
>TRBJ2-7|TRBV28|TRBD2|few
TGTGCCAGCAGTGGGGACCCTCTAGCGGGCATCTACGAGCAGTACTTC
CASSGDPLAGIYEQYF
>TRBJ2-3|TRBV10-3|NA|NA
TGTGCCATCAGTGGAGCAGATACGCAGTATTTT
CAISGADTQYF